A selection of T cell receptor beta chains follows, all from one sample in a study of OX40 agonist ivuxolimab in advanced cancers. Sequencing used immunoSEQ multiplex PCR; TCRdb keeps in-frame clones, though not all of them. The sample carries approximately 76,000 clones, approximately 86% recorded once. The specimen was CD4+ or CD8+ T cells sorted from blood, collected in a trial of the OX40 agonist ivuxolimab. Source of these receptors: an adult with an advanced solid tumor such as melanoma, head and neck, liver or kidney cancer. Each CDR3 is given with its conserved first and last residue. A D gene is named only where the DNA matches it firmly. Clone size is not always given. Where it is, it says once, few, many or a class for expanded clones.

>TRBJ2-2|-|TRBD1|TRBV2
TGTGCCAGCAGTGTCCGGGACAGAAACACCGGGGAGCTGTTTTTT
CASSVRDRNTGELFF
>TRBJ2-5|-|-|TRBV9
TGTGCCAGCAGCGTAGGGGCAGTGAATGGCCTCTTGGAGACCCAGTACTTC
CASSVGAVNGLLETQYF
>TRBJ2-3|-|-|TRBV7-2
TGTGCCAGCAGCTTGGTAGGGACCTCCACAGATACGCAGTATTTT
CASSLVGTSTDTQYF
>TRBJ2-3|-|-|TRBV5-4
TGTGCCAGCAGCTATCAGACTTCGAGCGGGACGCAGTATTTT
CASSYQTSSGTQYF
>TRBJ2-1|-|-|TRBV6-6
TGTGCCAGCATCCCACGGCAGGACGGAAATGAGCAGTTCTTC
CASIPRQDGNEQFF
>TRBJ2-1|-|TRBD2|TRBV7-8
TGTGCCAGCAGCGGGAGCATCGGACTAGCGGCGACCAATGAGCAGTTCTTC
CASSGSIGLAATNEQFF
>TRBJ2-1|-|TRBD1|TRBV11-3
TGTGCCAGCAGCTTAGGGTACAGGGGATCGGTCAATGAGCAGTTCTTC
CASSLGYRGSVNEQFF
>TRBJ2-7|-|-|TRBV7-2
TGTGCCAGCAGCTTAAAATACGAGCAGTACTTC
CASSLKYEQYF
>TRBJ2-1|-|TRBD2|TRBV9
TGTGCCAGCAGCGTAGCTGGAGCGGGGGGGTACAATGAGCAGTTCTTC
CASSVAGAGGYNEQFF
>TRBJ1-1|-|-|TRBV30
TGTGCCTGGAGTGTCGGGCCGAACACTGAAGCTTTCTTT
CAWSVGPNTEAFF
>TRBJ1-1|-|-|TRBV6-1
TGTGCCAGCACCCGGGGGCAGGGGTCCACTGAAGCTTTCTTT
CASTRGQGSTEAFF
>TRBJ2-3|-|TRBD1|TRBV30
TGTGCCTGGAGTCCCAAGCCGGGACAGGGCACAGATACGCAGTATTTT
CAWSPKPGQGTDTQYF
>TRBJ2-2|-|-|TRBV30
TGTGCCTGGTCCCGGGCGGACCTACGGGCCGGGGAGCTGTTTTTT
CAWSRADLRAGELFF
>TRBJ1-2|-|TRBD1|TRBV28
TGTGCCAGCAGTTTGGACTCAGGGGGCGCTCGGGGCGGCTACACCTTC
CASSLDSGGARGGYTF
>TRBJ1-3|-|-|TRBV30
TGTGCCTGGAGTCCTTGGACCGAGGGTGGAAACACCATATATTTT
CAWSPWTEGGNTIYF
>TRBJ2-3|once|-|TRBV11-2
TGTGCCAGCAGCTTAGATCTGAGCAGCGGGGATACGCAGTATTTT
CASSLDLSSGDTQYF
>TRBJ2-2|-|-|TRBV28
TGTGCCAGCAGTTTAGAGAGCACCGGGGAGCTGTTTTTT
CASSLESTGELFF
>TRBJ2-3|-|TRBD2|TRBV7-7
TGTGCTAGCAGCCACTTTAGCGGGGGGTGCACAGATACGCAGTATTTT
CASSHFSGGCTDTQYF
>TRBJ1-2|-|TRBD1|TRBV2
TGTGCCAGCAAACTACAGGGGGACTATGGCTACACCTTC
CASKLQGDYGYTF
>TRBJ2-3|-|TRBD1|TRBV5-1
TGCGCCAGCAGCTTGGTTAAGGGGGCGAAGACAGATACGCAGTATTTT
CASSLVKGAKTDTQYF
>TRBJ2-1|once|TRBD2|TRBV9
TGTGCCAGCAGCGTAGGATCGGGGGGCTCCTACAATGAGCAGTTCTTC
CASSVGSGGSYNEQFF
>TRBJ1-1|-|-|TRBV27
TGTGCCAGCAGCCCTGGTCTTGATCGTAACACTGAAGCTTTCTTT
CASSPGLDRNTEAFF
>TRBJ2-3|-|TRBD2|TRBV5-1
TGCGCCAGCAGCTCGACTTCCGGGGGGGCTACGCAGTATTTT
CASSSTSGGATQYF
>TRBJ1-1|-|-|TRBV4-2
TGTGCCAGCAGCCAAGCCAAAGGGAGGGCCAGGAACACTGAAGCTTTCTTT
CASSQAKGRARNTEAFF
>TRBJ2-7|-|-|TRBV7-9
TGTGCCAGCAGCTTAGAGGTGAAGAACGGGAACTACGAGCAGTACTTC
CASSLEVKNGNYEQYF
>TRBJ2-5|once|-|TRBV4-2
TGTGCCAGCAGCCAAAGGGGGTCCCAAGAGACCCAGTACTTC
CASSQRGSQETQYF
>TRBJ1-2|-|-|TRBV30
TGTGCCTGGAGTGTACAGAGCTATGGCTACACCTTC
CAWSVQSYGYTF
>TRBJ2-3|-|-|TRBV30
TGTGCCTGGAGTTCCCGACTAGAGGATACGCAGTATTTT
CAWSSRLEDTQYF
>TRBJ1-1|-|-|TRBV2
TGTGCCAGCAGGGAACAGCGCATGAACACTGAAGCTTTCTTT
CASREQRMNTEAFF
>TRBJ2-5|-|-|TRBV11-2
TGTGCCAGCAGCCCAGGGCAGGGAGTGACCCAGTACTTC
CASSPGQGVTQYF
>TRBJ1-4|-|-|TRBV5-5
TGTGCCAGCAGCTTGCCGCCTAATCAACAAGATAATGAAAAACTGTTTTTT
CASSLPPNQQDNEKLFF
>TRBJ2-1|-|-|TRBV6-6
TGTGCCAGCACTCCAGACGGGGTCCCTGGGAATGAGCAGTTCTTC
CASTPDGVPGNEQFF
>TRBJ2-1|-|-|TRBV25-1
TGTGCCAGTGAACCTAGCTTGGGCGACAATGAGCAGTTCTTC
CASEPSLGDNEQFF
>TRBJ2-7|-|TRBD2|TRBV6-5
TGTGCCAGCAGTTACTCGGGAGGGTTAGCCTACGAGCAGTACTTC
CASSYSGGLAYEQYF
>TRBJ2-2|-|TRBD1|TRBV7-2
TGTGCCAGCAGCCTCTCGGGACAGGGGAACGGAGTAGGTACCGGGGAGCTGTTTTTT
CASSLSGQGNGVGTGELFF
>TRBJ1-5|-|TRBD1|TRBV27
TGTGCCAGCGGGACAGGGTTTCCTCAGCCCCAGCATTTT
CASGTGFPQPQHF
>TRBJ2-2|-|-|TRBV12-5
TGTGCTAGTGGTTTGGTACAGGGTGATCCGAACACCGGGGAGCTGTTTTTT
CASGLVQGDPNTGELFF
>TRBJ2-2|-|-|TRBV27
TGTGCCAGCTCACCACAGGGAGCGGGCTTGGGCGGGGAGCTGTTTTTT
CASSPQGAGLGGELFF
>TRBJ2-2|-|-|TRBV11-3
TGTGCCAGCAGCCCGGGACCGGGGGCGGAGGAGCTGTTTTTT
CASSPGPGAEELFF
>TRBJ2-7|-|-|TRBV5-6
TGTGCCAGCAGGTTGAGGGCTTCATCCTACGAGCAGTACTTC
CASRLRASSYEQYF
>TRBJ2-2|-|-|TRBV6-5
TGTGCCAGCAGGGTGGGATTAAACACCGGGGAGCTGTTTTTT
CASRVGLNTGELFF
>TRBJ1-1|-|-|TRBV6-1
TGTGCCAGCAGTGGGGGCAGCTTAGGGGCTGGGGGCACTGAAGCTTTCTTT
CASSGGSLGAGGTEAFF
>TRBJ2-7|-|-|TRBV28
TGTGCCAGCAGTTTTCCCGGGACACCCCCCTCCTACGAGCAGTACTTC
CASSFPGTPPSYEQYF
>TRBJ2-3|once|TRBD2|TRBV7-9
TGTGCCAGCAGCTCGGGGGGAGATACGCAGTATTTT
CASSSGGDTQYF
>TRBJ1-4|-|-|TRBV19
TGTGCCAGTAGTATGGACGGGGATGAAAAACTGTTTTTT
CASSMDGDEKLFF
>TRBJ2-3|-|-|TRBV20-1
TGCAGTGCTGGAGGGGACGGTACGCAGTATTTT
CSAGGDGTQYF
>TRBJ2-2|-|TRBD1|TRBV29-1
TGCAGCGCTATTCCCAGGGGGATTAACACCGGGGAGCTGTTTTTT
CSAIPRGINTGELFF
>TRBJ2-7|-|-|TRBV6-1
TGTGCCAGCAGTGAGTTATTTACGGGGTACGAGCAGTACTTC
CASSELFTGYEQYF
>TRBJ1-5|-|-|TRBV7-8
TGTGCCAGCAGCTTAGGCCGGAGCAATCAGCCCCAGCATTTT
CASSLGRSNQPQHF
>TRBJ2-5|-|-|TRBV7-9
TGTGCCAGCAGATCCTCCGGGTTGTCTGAGACCCAGTACTTC
CASRSSGLSETQYF
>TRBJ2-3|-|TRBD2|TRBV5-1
TGCGCCAGCAGCCAAGCGGGGGTAGGGGATACGCAGTATTTT
CASSQAGVGDTQYF